Presented here are 8 T cell receptor beta chains from one specimen sequenced in a study of blood T cell repertoires in COVID-19. The repertoire was sequenced with immunoSEQ multiplex PCR; TCRdb's copy has only in-frame clones and lacks some. The sample consists of 45,000 to 65,000 clones, 60% to 80% of them appearing once. Sequencing was done on a sample of peripheral blood. These receptor sequences come from a man between 65 and 85 years old with active or convalescent COVID-19.

This chain joins TRBV11-2 and TRBJ2-3; D remains ambiguous. The V end was cut by 1 base, the J end by 4 bases, with 6 bases between. CDR3 length: 13 amino acids. Germline lookup yields CDR1 SGHAT and CDR2 FQNNGV. The CDR3 protein is CASSLATADTQYF. In DNA form, the CDR3 reads TGTGCCAGCAGCTTAGCTACTGCAGATACGCAGTATTTT. The full variable domain, in which reference TRBV11-2 and TRBJ2-3 provide the parts outside the CDR3, is EAGVAQSPRYKIIEKRQSVAFWCNPISGHATLYWYQQILGQGPKLLIQFQNNGVVDDSQLPKDRFSAERLKGVDSTLKIQPAKLEDSAVYLCASSLATADTQYFGPGTRLTVL.

The J gene is TRBJ1-5, the V gene TRBV29-1; D not certain. With 3 bases removed from V and 11 bases from J, the gap between germline ends came to 14 bases. The CDR3 runs 12 residues. The germline V gene encodes CDR1 SQVTM and CDR2 ANQGSEA. For the CDR3, the DNA is TGCAGCGTTGACCCGCGGGGTGGGTCCCAGCATTTT. This codes for CSVDPRGGSQHF. Together with reference TRBV29-1 and TRBJ1-5, the CDR3 gives the full variable domain: SAVISQKPSRDICQRGTSLTIQCQVDSQVTMMFWYRQQPGQSLTLIATANQGSEATYESGFVIDKFPISRPNLTFSTLTVSNMSPEDSSIYLCSVDPRGGSQHFGDGTRLSIL.

The V call is TRBV27, the J call TRBJ1-1; D may be TRBD1 (6 bases). This CDR3 has 15 residues. CDR1 is MNHEY, CDR2 SMNVEV, per germline (reference sequence). Trimming removed 5 bases at V and 1 base at J, with 14 bases between. The CDR3, as DNA: TGTGCCAGCAGTGGAAGTGGGACACCGAACACTGAAGCTTTCTTT. Translation gives CASSGSGTPNTEAFF.

The V call is TRBV7-2, the J call TRBJ1-2; TRBD1 is a possible D gene (5 bases). From germline, CDR1 is SGHTA and CDR2 FQGNSA. This CDR3 is 12 amino acids long. Between the trimmed V and J ends, which lost 5 bases and 8 bases, there was a span of 12 bases. The chain's CDR3 is CASSVQGSGYTF. The CDR3 DNA sequence: TGTGCCAGCAGCGTCCAGGGATCCGGCTACACCTTC.

This chain connects TRBV6-5 to TRBJ2-5; 7 nucleotides match TRBD2. CDR1 and CDR2 (germline): MNHEY, SVGAGI. Trimming cost V 6 bases and J 6 bases; bases outside gene matches: 10. CDR3 length equals 14 residues. Here the CDR3 reads CASSDGGGPQTQYF. The CDR3 DNA reads TGTGCCAGCAGCGACGGGGGAGGGCCCCAGACCCAGTACTTC.

The rearrangement links TRBV18 to TRBJ2-5; 12 bases are a match to TRBD2. The CDR3 length is 14 residues. Germline trimming cut 3 bases from V and 5 bases from J; bases unmatched to any gene: 1. CDR1 and CDR2 (germline): KGHSH, LQKENI. The DNA for the CDR3 is TGTGCCAGCTCACCCGGGACTAGCGGGGAGACCCAGTACTTC. As protein: CASSPGTSGETQYF.

V is TRBV11-2 and J is TRBJ1-6, with TRBD1 matching 9 bases. From germline, CDR1 is SGHAT and CDR2 FQNNGV. The ends lost 8 bases at V and 14 bases at J; junction bases unmatched: 16. This CDR3 is built from 15 residues. For the CDR3, the DNA is TGTGCCAGCTCTCCCGGGACAGGGCTAAAGAGAGCCCTCCACTTT. Amino acid sequence: CASSPGTGLKRALHF. Full variable domain (missing parts from reference TRBV11-2 and TRBJ1-6): EAGVAQSPRYKIIEKRQSVAFWCNPISGHATLYWYQQILGQGPKLLIQFQNNGVVDDSQLPKDRFSAERLKGVDSTLKIQPAKLEDSAVYLCASSPGTGLKRALHFGNGTRLTVT.

The rearrangement links TRBV27 to TRBJ1-5, with D perhaps matching TRBD1 (5 bases). The CDR3 has 14 amino acids. Per the germline V gene, CDR1 is MNHEY and CDR2 is SMNVEV (reference sequence). V lost 5 bases to trimming and J lost 3 bases, with 11 bases between them. The CDR3 coding sequence is TGTGCCAGCAGTCCCCGACAGCACAATCAGCCCCAGCATTTT. This translates into CASSPRQHNQPQHF.